Listed below are T cell receptor beta chains from one sample, sequenced in a study of OX40 agonist ivuxolimab in advanced cancers. Using immunoSEQ multiplex PCR, the repertoire was profiled, and TCRdb retains in-frame clones only, with some absent. The sample lists 49,000 or so clones; 75% to 90% were seen once. The sequencing here drew on CD4+ or CD8+ T cells sorted from blood, taken in a trial of the OX40 agonist ivuxolimab. These receptors were taken from an adult with an advanced solid tumor such as melanoma, head and neck, liver or kidney cancer. Both conserved end residues are part of each CDR3. The D gene is left open where the match is weak.

- | - | TRBV6-5 | CASSYSPSGEQYF
TRBJ2-1 | TRBD1 | TRBV7-8 | CASSLNRGHEQFF
TRBJ1-1 | - | TRBV18 | CASSPLGSEGTEAFF
TRBJ1-4 | - | TRBV6-5 | CASTNSFSEKLFF
TRBJ2-6 | - | TRBV10-3 | CAISGAPAGVGANVLTF
TRBJ2-1 | - | TRBV6-5 | CASSFYDRAGNEQFF
TRBJ2-7 | - | TRBV7-6 | CASSPTPFAEQYF
TRBJ1-2 | - | TRBV7-4 | CASSWEAGALFHYGYTF
TRBJ2-3 | - | TRBV19 | CASSQGDSTDTQYF
TRBJ1-1 | TRBD1 | TRBV29-1 | CSVEYGQGTAEAFF
TRBJ1-2 | - | TRBV23-1 | CASSQSRRQGRSWGYTF
TRBJ2-2 | TRBD2 | TRBV5-4 | CASSPLGLTGELFF
TRBJ2-1 | TRBD2 | TRBV6-1 | CASPLTSGSYNEQFF
TRBJ2-7 | TRBD1 | TRBV5-4 | CASSVGQGVPYEQYF
TRBJ2-6 | - | TRBV19 | CASSAGSGANVLTF
TRBJ2-3 | - | TRBV5-1 | CASNRDGASTDTQYF
TRBJ1-6 | TRBD1 | TRBV10-3 | CATGQGLSYNSPLHF
TRBJ2-5 | - | TRBV11-2 | CASSLGEWETQYF
TRBJ2-6 | TRBD1 | TRBV5-6 | CASSPRDRGLGANVLTF
TRBJ2-1 | TRBD1 | TRBV10-1 | CASSESDRANINEQFF
TRBJ1-2 | - | TRBV10-3 | CAISTGEGNGYTF
- | - | TRBV30 | CAWSPGAGDHEQYF
TRBJ2-7 | - | TRBV7-8 | CASSPGTKGYEQYF
TRBJ2-7 | TRBD2 | TRBV4-3 | CASSQDGSGGADEQYF
TRBJ2-5 | - | TRBV6-1 | CASLPGGLKETQYF
TRBJ2-1 | - | TRBV2 | CASSDRDRSYNEQFF
TRBJ1-2 | - | TRBV5-1 | CASSRDGDYGYTF
TRBJ2-1 | - | TRBV29-1 | CSCMANDNEQFF
TRBJ1-1 | - | TRBV7-3 | CASSFIQELNTEAFF
TRBJ1-2 | TRBD1 | TRBV18 | CASSPSTGFSGYTF
TRBJ2-7 | TRBD2 | TRBV7-3 | CASSLSGGFAYEQYF
TRBJ1-6 | TRBD1 | TRBV5-1 | CASSLQGARDSPLHF
TRBJ1-1 | TRBD1 | TRBV6-5 | CASKLGSGGEAFF
TRBJ1-1 | TRBD1 | TRBV29-1 | CSVGQGSAFF
TRBJ2-7 | - | TRBV6-5 | CASRLRTSSYEQYF
TRBJ1-6 | - | TRBV29-1 | CSVGGSNNSPLHF
TRBJ2-1 | - | TRBV11-3 | CASSPSSYNEQFF
TRBJ1-1 | TRBD1 | TRBV29-1 | CSIRALGQGNTEAFF
TRBJ2-1 | TRBD2 | TRBV10-3 | CAISEPGTSGTNEQFF
TRBJ1-2 | - | TRBV28 | CASSLSAPTYGYTF
TRBJ2-7 | TRBD1 | TRBV7-2 | CASSKGDSSTYEQYF